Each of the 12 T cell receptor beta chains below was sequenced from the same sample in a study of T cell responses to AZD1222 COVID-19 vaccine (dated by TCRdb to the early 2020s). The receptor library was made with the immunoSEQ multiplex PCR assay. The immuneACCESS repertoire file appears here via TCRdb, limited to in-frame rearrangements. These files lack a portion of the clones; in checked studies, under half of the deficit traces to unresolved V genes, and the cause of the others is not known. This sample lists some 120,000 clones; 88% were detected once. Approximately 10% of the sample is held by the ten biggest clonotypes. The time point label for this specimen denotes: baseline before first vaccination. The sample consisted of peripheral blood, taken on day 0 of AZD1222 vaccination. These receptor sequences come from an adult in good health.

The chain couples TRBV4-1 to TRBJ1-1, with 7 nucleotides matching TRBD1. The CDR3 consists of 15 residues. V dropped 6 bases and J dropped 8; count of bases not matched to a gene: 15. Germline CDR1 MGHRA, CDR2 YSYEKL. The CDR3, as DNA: TGCGCCAGCAGTTTGGCGCCTCCGGGACAGTCCGAAGCTTTCTTT. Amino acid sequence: CASSLAPPGQSEAFF.

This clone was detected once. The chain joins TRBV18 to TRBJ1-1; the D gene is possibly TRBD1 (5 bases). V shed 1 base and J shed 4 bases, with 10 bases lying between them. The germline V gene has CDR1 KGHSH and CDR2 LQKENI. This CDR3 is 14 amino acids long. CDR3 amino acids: CASSPRAGSTEAFF. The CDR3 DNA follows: TGTGCCAGCTCACCACGGGCAGGGAGCACTGAAGCTTTCTTT.

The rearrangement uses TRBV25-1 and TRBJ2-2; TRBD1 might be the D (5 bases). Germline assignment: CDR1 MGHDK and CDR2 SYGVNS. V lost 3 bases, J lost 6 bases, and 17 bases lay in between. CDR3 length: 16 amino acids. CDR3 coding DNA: TGTGCCAGCAGTGATAAGTCCTCGCAGGGATCCGGGGAGCTGTTTTTT. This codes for CASSDKSSQGSGELFF.

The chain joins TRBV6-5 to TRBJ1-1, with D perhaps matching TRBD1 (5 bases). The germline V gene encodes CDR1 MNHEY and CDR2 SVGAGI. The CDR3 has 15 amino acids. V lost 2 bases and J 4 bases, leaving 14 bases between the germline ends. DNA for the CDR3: TGTGCCAGCAGTTACCGGGACGGGGTTACCACTGAAGCTTTCTTT. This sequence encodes CASSYRDGVTTEAFF.

The chain's CDR3 is CASSYRDRVTEAFF. The CDR3 nucleotides are TGTGCCAGCAGTTACAGGGACAGGGTCACTGAAGCTTTCTTT. V gene TRBV6-5 combines with J gene TRBJ1-1; 9 bases fit TRBD1. The V segment lost 2 bases and the J segment 4 bases; nucleotides outside the gene matches: 2. This CDR3 comprises 14 residues. The germline gives CDR1 MNHEY, CDR2 SVGAGI.

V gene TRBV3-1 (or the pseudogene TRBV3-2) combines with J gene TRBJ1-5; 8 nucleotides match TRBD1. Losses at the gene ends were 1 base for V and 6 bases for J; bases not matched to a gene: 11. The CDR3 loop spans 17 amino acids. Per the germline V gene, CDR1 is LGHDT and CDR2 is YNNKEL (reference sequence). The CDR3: CASSQAGGKQGGQPQHF. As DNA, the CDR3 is TGTGCCAGCAGCCAAGCTGGTGGGAAACAGGGGGGTCAGCCCCAGCATTTT.

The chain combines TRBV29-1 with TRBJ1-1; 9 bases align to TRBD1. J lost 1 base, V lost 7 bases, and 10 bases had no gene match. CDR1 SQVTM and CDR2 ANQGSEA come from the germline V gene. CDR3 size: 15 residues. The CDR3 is CSGRGLTGGNTEAFF. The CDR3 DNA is TGCAGCGGGAGGGGTTTGACAGGGGGGAACACTGAAGCTTTCTTT.

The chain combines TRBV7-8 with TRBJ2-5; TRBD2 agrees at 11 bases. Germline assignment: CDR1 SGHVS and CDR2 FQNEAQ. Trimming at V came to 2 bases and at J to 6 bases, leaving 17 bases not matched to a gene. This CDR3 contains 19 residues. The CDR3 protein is CASSLSSVGVAGGRKTQYF. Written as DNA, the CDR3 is TGTGCCAGCAGCTTAAGTTCCGTAGGGGTAGCGGGAGGGCGGAAGACCCAGTACTTC.

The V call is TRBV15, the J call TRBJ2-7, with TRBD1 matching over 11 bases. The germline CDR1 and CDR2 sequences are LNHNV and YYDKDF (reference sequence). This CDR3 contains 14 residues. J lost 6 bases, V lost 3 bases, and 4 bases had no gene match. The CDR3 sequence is CATSRGQGEGEQYF. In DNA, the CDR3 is TGTGCCACCAGCAGGGGACAGGGGGAGGGCGAGCAGTACTTC.

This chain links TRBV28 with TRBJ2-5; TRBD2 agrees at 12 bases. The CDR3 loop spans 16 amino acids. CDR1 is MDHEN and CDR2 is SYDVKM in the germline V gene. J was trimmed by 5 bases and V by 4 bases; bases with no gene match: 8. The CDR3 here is CASSSGLAGGRETQYF. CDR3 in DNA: TGTGCCAGCAGTTCTGGGCTAGCGGGGGGGCGGGAGACCCAGTACTTC.

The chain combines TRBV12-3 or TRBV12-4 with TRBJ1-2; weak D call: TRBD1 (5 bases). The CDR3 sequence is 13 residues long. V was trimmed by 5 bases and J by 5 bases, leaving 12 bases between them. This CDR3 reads CASSAGREYGYTF. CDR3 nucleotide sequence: TGTGCCAGCAGTGCAGGGCGGGAGTATGGCTACACCTTC.

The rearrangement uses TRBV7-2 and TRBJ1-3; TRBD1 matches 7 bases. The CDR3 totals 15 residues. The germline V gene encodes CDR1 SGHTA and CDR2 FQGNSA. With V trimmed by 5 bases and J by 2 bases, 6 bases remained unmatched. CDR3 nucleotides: TGTGCCAGCAGCGCCCAGACAGGGCCTGGAAACACCATATATTTT. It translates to CASSAQTGPGNTIYF.